Presented here are 17 T cell receptor beta chains from one specimen sequenced in a study of cytomegalovirus exposure and HLA in healthy donors. With 60 Vbeta and 13 Jbeta primers, the PCR was carried out. TCRdb's copy holds only in-frame clones and misses some; the assay was immunoSEQ multiplex PCR. The table records around 100,000 clones, nearly 65% of them present only once. Sequences were obtained from PBMCs. The receptors shown here come from a human donor in good health.

V usage is TRBV30 and J usage is TRBJ1-4; D is unresolved. The V and J ends lost 1 base and 8 bases respectively, with 5 bases between them. The germline CDR1 and CDR2 sequences are GTSNPN and SVGIG (reference sequence). The CDR3 is made up of 11 amino acids. CDR3 coding DNA: TGTGCCTGGAGTGCGTTCGAAAAACTGTTTTTT. This gives the protein CAWSAFEKLFF.

This chain joins TRBV11-2 and TRBJ2-3; 9 bases agree with TRBD2. V shed 2 bases, J shed 7 bases, and the junction held 7 bases outside the gene matches. The CDR3 contains 15 residues. Germline V gene sequence: CDR1 SGHAT, CDR2 FQNNGV. CDR3 amino acids: CASSLRHSGSNTQYF. For the CDR3, the DNA is TGTGCCAGCAGCTTACGTCATAGCGGGAGTAATACGCAGTATTTT. The complete variable domain, with remaining parts taken from reference TRBV11-2 and TRBJ2-3, reads EAGVAQSPRYKIIEKRQSVAFWCNPISGHATLYWYQQILGQGPKLLIQFQNNGVVDDSQLPKDRFSAERLKGVDSTLKIQPAKLEDSAVYLCASSLRHSGSNTQYFGPGTRLTVL.

The rearrangement joins TRBV19 to TRBJ2-7, with 11 bases fitting TRBD2. From germline, CDR1 is LNHDA and CDR2 SQIVND (reference sequence). V was pared by 6 bases and J by 0 bases, with 4 bases of the junction left unmatched. This CDR3 comprises 15 residues. CDR3 bases: TGTGCCAGTAGACTAGCGGGAGCGAGCTCCTACGAGCAGTACTTC. This gives the protein CASRLAGASSYEQYF.

The rearrangement uses TRBV15 and TRBJ2-1, with 11 bases lining up with TRBD1. The CDR3 spans 18 residues. CDR1 is LNHNV, CDR2 YYDKDF, per germline (reference sequence). After removal of 4 bases from V and 4 bases from J, the junction contained 12 bases not matched to a gene. This chain's CDR3 is CATSTLGQGVGPYNEQFF. CDR3 DNA sequence: TGTGCCACCAGCACTCTGGGACAGGGGGTGGGGCCTTACAATGAGCAGTTCTTC.

V is TRBV27 and J is TRBJ1-4, with D possibly being TRBD1 (5 bases). In germline, CDR1 is MNHEY, CDR2 SMNVEV (reference sequence). The germline V and J ends were trimmed by 5 bases and 8 bases, with 21 bases remaining between them. The CDR3 has 16 amino acids. The CDR3 is CASSPFMGGGKEKLFF. For the CDR3, the DNA is TGTGCCAGCAGTCCTTTTATGGGGGGGGGAAAGGAAAAACTGTTTTTT.

The chain uses TRBV30 and TRBJ2-7; 12 bases line up with TRBD2. V shed 2 bases, J shed 3 bases, and the junction held 2 bases outside the gene matches. Germline CDR1 is GTSNPN and CDR2 is SVGIG (reference sequence). This CDR3 spans 14 amino acids. CDR3 sequence: CAWSPGLAGYEQYF. The CDR3 region has the DNA TGTGCCTGGAGTCCGGGACTAGCGGGCTACGAGCAGTACTTC.

The chain is built from TRBV19 and TRBJ1-1; 8 bases are a match to TRBD1. The junction had 6 bases not matched to a gene; V was cut back by 5 bases and J by 1 base. In germline, CDR1 is LNHDA, CDR2 SQIVND (reference sequence). This CDR3 has 15 amino acids. The CDR3 DNA is TGTGCCAGTAGTCGACCGGGACAGGCGAACACTGAAGCTTTCTTT. This translates into CASSRPGQANTEAFF.

The rearrangement links TRBV4-1 to TRBJ1-5, with D perhaps matching TRBD1 (5 bases). With 0 bases removed from V and 4 bases from J, the gap between germline ends came to 10 bases. This CDR3 comprises 15 residues. Germline V gene lookup returns CDR1 MGHRA and CDR2 YSYEKL. The CDR3 nucleotides read TGCGCCAGCAGCCAAGATATCGGGGGAAATCAGCCCCAGCATTTT. It specifies CASSQDIGGNQPQHF.

The V and J genes are TRBV5-4 and TRBJ1-1, with D uncertain. The CDR3 has 15 residues. Per germline, CDR1 SGHNT and CDR2 YYREEE (reference sequence). V was pared by 0 bases and J by 3 bases, with 12 bases between. The CDR3, as DNA: TGTGCCAGCAGCTTGGGTGCGGGCGGTTACACTGAAGCTTTCTTT. Its protein product is CASSLGAGGYTEAFF.

V gene TRBV7-8 combines with J gene TRBJ1-2, with D possibly being TRBD1 (6 bases). V gave up 2 bases and J gave up 0 bases, with 10 bases separating them. The CDR3 has 15 amino acids. Germline lookup yields CDR1 SGHVS and CDR2 FQNEAQ. The CDR3 sequence is CASSLRRGPNYGYTF. CDR3 in DNA: TGTGCCAGCAGCTTACGCAGGGGCCCTAACTATGGCTACACCTTC.

This clone was picked up a small number of times. J is TRBJ1-3 and V is TRBV2; a weak D match, TRBD1 (6 bases). V shed 1 base and J shed 0 bases, with 7 bases lying between them. The CDR3 runs to 15 residues. Germline CDR1 and CDR2: SNHLY and FYNNEI. The CDR3 nucleotides are TGTGCCAGCAGTGAAGACAGGGACTCTGGAAACACCATATATTTT. It codes for CASSEDRDSGNTIYF.

The chain combines TRBV27 with TRBJ2-7; 9 nucleotides align to TRBD1. Germline CDR1 reads MNHEY; CDR2 reads SMNVEV (reference sequence). The junction had 4 bases not matched to a gene; V was cut back by 4 bases and J by 3 bases. CDR3 length: 14 amino acids. CDR3 DNA sequence: TGTGCCAGCAGTTGGACAGGGGCGGGCTACGAGCAGTACTTC. This codes for CASSWTGAGYEQYF.

The chain carries TRBV5-1 and TRBJ2-2, with 10 bases aligning to TRBD2. Germline CDR1 is SGHRS and CDR2 is YFSETQ. Trimming removed 0 bases from V and 5 bases from J; junction bases left unmatched: 1. The CDR3 runs to 15 residues. Written as DNA, the CDR3 is TGCGCCAGCAGCTTGGGGACTAGCGGAACCGGGGAGCTGTTTTTT. Residues: CASSLGTSGTGELFF.

V gene TRBV7-9 combines with J gene TRBJ2-7, with 13 nucleotides matching TRBD2. The CDR3 covers 13 residues. CDR1 SEHNR and CDR2 FQNEAQ come from the germline V gene (reference sequence). Losses at the gene ends were 4 bases for V and 6 bases for J; bases not matched to a gene: 0. CDR3 in amino acids: CASSWTSGSEQYF. The CDR3 region has the DNA TGTGCCAGCAGCTGGACTAGCGGGAGCGAGCAGTACTTC.

This chain joins TRBV11-2 and TRBJ2-1; 8 bases line up with TRBD2. The CDR3 contains 15 residues. The V and J ends lost 3 bases and 6 bases, in that order; junction bases with no gene match: 7. Germline V lookup: CDR1 SGHAT, CDR2 FQNNGV. The CDR3: CASSFTAGAVNEQFF. CDR3 coding DNA: TGTGCCAGCAGCTTTACAGCGGGAGCCGTCAATGAGCAGTTCTTC.

V and J are TRBV5-1 and TRBJ1-4; TRBD1 matches 10 bases. CDR3 size: 14 residues. Germline CDR1 reads SGHRS; CDR2 reads YFSETQ. V shed 3 bases, J shed 8 bases, and the junction held 4 bases outside the gene matches. The CDR3 loop reads CASSSRTGGEKLFF. In DNA form, the CDR3 reads TGCGCCAGCAGCTCCCGGACAGGGGGAGAAAAACTGTTTTTT.

Here the CDR3 DNA reads TGCGCCAGCCGGCTAGATAGCACAGATACGCAGTATTTT. Translating gives CASRLDSTDTQYF. This chain links TRBV5-1 with TRBJ2-3; D is unresolved. The CDR3 spans 13 residues. V was shortened by 7 bases and J by 0 bases, with 9 bases between the two germline ends. CDR1 is SGHRS, CDR2 YFSETQ, per germline.